These 10 T cell receptor beta chains came from one sample sequenced in a study of regulatory T cells in long-lasting Graves disease. With iRepertoire HTBI primers and Arm-PCR of CDR3 regions, TCR beta libraries were built. TCRdb fed the multiplex PCR reads into MiXCR, producing one record per CDR3 protein. Among more than 400,000 distinct CDR3 sequences, around 15% were seen once, and the ten largest hold 9% to 15%. Regarding time point: newly diagnosed GD, antithyroid drugs for less than 3 months. From RNA extracted from PBMCs, the TCR library was made. The same sample was also studied in work on T cells in Graves' hyperthyroidism and ophthalmopathy.

The specimen was peripheral blood mononuclear cells (PBMCs), collected at new diagnosis, from a patient treated with antithyroid drugs. The receptors originated from a man aged 40-55 years with Graves disease.

In this sample, this clonotype turned up many times. The CDR3: CASSPELETQYF. CDR3 DNA: TGCGCCAGCAGCCCGGAATTAGAGACCCAGTACTTC. The V and J genes are TRBV5-1 and TRBJ2-1; D remains ambiguous. The J call could be wrong; TRBJ2-5 is a better fit for the DNA end. The CDR3 totals 12 residues. Germline CDR1 is SGHRS and CDR2 is YFSETQ.

Many counts were recorded for this clonotype. V is TRBV20-1 and J is TRBJ2-1; either TRBD1 or TRBD2 may supply D (5 bases each). Germline V gene sequence: CDR1 DFQATT, CDR2 SNEGSKA (reference sequence). The V end lost 2 bases, the J end lost 3 bases, and 17 bases lay between the germline ends. CDR3 size: 16 residues. In nucleotides, the CDR3 is TGCAGTGCTAGAACCTATGGCGAGGGGCTCTACAATGAGCAGTTCTTC. As protein: CSARTYGEGLYNEQFF.

This clonotype was found many times. The chain recombines TRBV27 with TRBJ2-5; a weak D match, TRBD2 (5 bases). Trimming cost V 3 bases and J 4 bases, with 9 bases left between them. Germline V gene data show CDR1 as MNHEY and CDR2 as SMNVEV (reference sequence). The CDR3 runs 13 residues. The CDR3 DNA reads TGTGCCAGCAGTTTTTTAGCGACAGAGACCCAGTACTTC. Amino acids: CASSFLATETQYF.

This clonotype was seen more than once but under ten times. V gene TRBV28 combines with J gene TRBJ1-1; possible D gene TRBD1, 6 bases. Germline V gives CDR1 MDHEN, CDR2 SYDVKM. CDR3 size: 14 residues. V gave up 6 bases and J gave up 6 bases, with 17 bases separating them. The CDR3: CASSRGRGRAEAFF. The CDR3 DNA reads as TGTGCCAGCAGCCGAGGTCGGGGGCGCGCTGAAGCTTTCTTT.

The gene calls are TRBV6-2 or TRBV6-3 and TRBJ1-1, with no clear D. CDR1 is MNHEY, CDR2 SVGEGT, per germline. This CDR3 is built from 13 residues. Trimming stripped 6 bases from V and 2 bases from J, with 10 bases between. The CDR3 loop reads CASREQLNTEAFF. The CDR3 DNA is TGTGCCAGCAGGGAACAGCTAAACACTGAAGCTTTCTTT.

This chain joins TRBV5-1 and TRBJ2-2; D unresolved. From germline, CDR1 is SGHRS and CDR2 YFSETQ. V lost 1 base to trimming and J lost 1 base, with 11 bases between them. CDR3 length: 16 amino acids. The CDR3 loop reads CASSLSFFENTGELFF. CDR3 coding DNA: TGCGCCAGCAGCTTGTCCTTTTTCGAGAACACCGGGGAGCTGTTTTTT.

This clonotype occurred many times. The CDR3 here is CASSPPTAEKLFF. In nucleotides, the CDR3 is TGTGCCAGCTCACCACCTACAGCGGAAAAACTGTTTTTT. This chain connects TRBV18 to TRBJ1-4; D gene uncertain. CDR3 length: 13 amino acids. Looked up from germline, CDR1 is KGHSH and CDR2 is LQKENI. The ends were cut back, 0 bases at V and 8 bases at J, with 7 bases in the middle.

This clonotype was seen repeatedly, ten times or more. The chain uses TRBV3-1 and TRBJ2-5; D not resolved. With 5 bases removed from V and 5 bases from J, the gap between germline ends came to 15 bases. Germline lookup yields CDR1 LGHDT and CDR2 YNNKEL (reference sequence). The CDR3 contains 14 residues. The CDR3: CASSSTRSRETQYF. Written as DNA, the CDR3 is TGTGCCAGCAGCTCAACCAGAAGCAGGGAGACCCAGTACTTC.

Ten or more counts support this clonotype. The chain employs TRBV28 and TRBJ1-1, with a possible D match to TRBD1 (5 bases). Trimming took off 10 bases at V and 5 bases at J, with 14 bases between the two ends. Per germline, CDR1 MDHEN and CDR2 SYDVKM. The CDR3 consists of 12 residues. CDR3 residues: CAIMEWGTEAFF. In DNA, the CDR3 is TGTGCCATCATGGAGTGGGGGACTGAAGCTTTCTTT.

CDR3 bases: TGTGCCAGCGAGCAACCGGGACAGGTCACAGATACGCAGTATTTT. This gives the protein CASEQPGQVTDTQYF. V usage is TRBV28 and J usage is TRBJ2-3, with 8 bases lining up with TRBD1. J lost 2 bases, V lost 8 bases, and 9 bases had no gene match. The CDR3 extends over 15 amino acids. The germline gives CDR1 MDHEN, CDR2 SYDVKM.